These 2 T cell receptor beta chains were sequenced from one sample in a study of cytomegalovirus exposure and HLA in healthy donors. PCR primers comprised 60 Vbeta and 13 Jbeta primers. Assay used: immunoSEQ multiplex PCR; TCRdb lists only in-frame clones, some missing. Of around 150,000 clones in the sample, about 72% were seen once. Sequenced sample: PBMCs. The origin of the receptors is a man between 35 and 55 years old in good health and CMV-seronegative.

V gene TRBV18 combines with J gene TRBJ1-4; possibly TRBD1 for D (5 bases). Germline V lookup: CDR1 KGHSH, CDR2 LQKENI. This CDR3 is built from 15 residues. The V gene lost 3 bases and the J gene lost 3 bases, with 11 bases spanning the gap. This CDR3 is CASSPLAGSNEKLFF. DNA for the CDR3: TGTGCCAGCTCACCTCTCGCAGGGTCTAATGAAAAACTGTTTTTT.

J is TRBJ2-7 and V is TRBV28, with a possible D match to TRBD1 (6 bases). Trimming shortened V by 8 bases and J by 4 bases, and 15 bases separated the two germline ends. The CDR3 contains 13 residues. CDR1 is MDHEN and CDR2 is SYDVKM in the germline V gene. CDR3 DNA: TGTGCCAGCCGGACAGACGCTCCGTACGAGCAGTACTTC. Residues: CASRTDAPYEQYF.